A selection of T cell receptor beta chains follows, all from one sample in a study of blood T cells in healthy people across ages. TCRdb passed the 5' RACE reads through MiXCR, listing each CDR3 protein once. The sample consists of about 1,600,000 distinct CDR3 sequences, approximately 38% of them appearing once. The sequenced material came from blood. The receptors originated from a woman aged 18-30 years in good health. CDR3s include the opening cysteine and the closing phenylalanine or tryptophan. A D gene is named only where the DNA matches it firmly. Size values are once, few and many counts, or a class for expanded clones, and some rows have none.

.	TRBV7-2	TRBJ1-2	.	TGTGCCAGCGGCCCCCTTGCGGGGTCCAACTATGGCTACACCTTC	CASGPLAGSNYGYTF
.	TRBV10-3	TRBJ2-2	.	TGTGCCGTACGGGACCTCCTGAACACCGGGGAGCTGTTTTTT	CAVRDLLNTGELFF
.	TRBV2	TRBJ2-7	.	TGTGCCAGCCGTCGGCCTGTAGGGGAGACCTACGAGCAGTACTTC	CASRRPVGETYEQYF
.	TRBV4-1	TRBJ1-5	few	TGCGCCAGCAGCCAAGATATTGGAGGACTTCGTCAGAATCAGCCCCAGCATTTT	CASSQDIGGLRQNQPQHF
.	TRBV7-2	TRBJ2-1	few	TGTGCCAGCAGCCGCTTAAAGGAGACTTCTGAGCAGTTCTTC	CASSRLKETSEQFF
.	TRBV20-1	TRBJ1-1	few	TGCAGTGCTCAGATGAACACTGAAGCTTTCTTT	CSAQMNTEAFF
TRBD2	TRBV6-5	TRBJ2-7	few	TGTGCCAGCAGTTATGGACTAGCGAGCTCCTACGAGCAGTACTTC	CASSYGLASSYEQYF
.	TRBV10-3	TRBJ2-1	few	TGTGCCATCTGGGCTGAGGCTGGCAATGAGCAGTTCTTC	CAIWAEAGNEQFF
.	TRBV10-3	TRBJ2-7	few	TGTGCCATCAGTGCGGGGTTGGAGGGGACGAGCTCCTACGAGCAGTACTTC	CAISAGLEGTSSYEQYF
TRBD2	TRBV10-2	TRBJ2-7	.	TGCGCTAGCAGGCCCCGAGGCGGGGGATTCTCCTACGAGCAGTACTTC	CASRPRGGGFSYEQYF
.	TRBV28	TRBJ2-7	.	TGTGCCAGCATTGGGACTCCGAGTTGGGAGCAGTACTTC	CASIGTPSWEQYF
TRBD2	TRBV27	TRBJ2-1	few	TGTGCCAGCAGTCCCCCCCGAGCGGGAGGGTACAATGAGCAGTTCTTC	CASSPPRAGGYNEQFF
TRBD2	TRBV20-1	TRBJ2-1	.	TGCAGTGCTAGAGATAGGCACGGACTAGCGGGGGCCCTTCCCCATGAGCAGTTCTTC	CSARDRHGLAGALPHEQFF
.	TRBV12-3/TRBV12-4	TRBJ1-1	.	TGTGCCAGCAGTTTAGCGGATATATGGACTGAAGCTTTCTTT	CASSLADIWTEAFF
.	TRBV10-3	TRBJ2-1	few	TGTGCCACCCAGGGGTTAATCATGGATAATGAGCAGTTCTTC	CATQGLIMDNEQFF
TRBD1	TRBV12-3/TRBV12-4	TRBJ1-2	.	TGTGCCAGCAGGTTACAAGGACAGGGGGCGAGTGGCCACACCTTC	CASRLQGQGASGHTF
TRBD1	TRBV5-1	TRBJ2-5	few	TGCGCCAGCAGCATTTCCGGGACAGCCCAAGAGACCCAGTACTTC	CASSISGTAQETQYF
TRBD2	TRBV6-5	TRBJ2-5	few	TGTGCCAGCAGTTACTCGATTAGCGGGAGTTTTAGAGAGACCCAGTACTTC	CASSYSISGSFRETQYF
TRBD2	TRBV14	TRBJ2-7	few	TGTGCCAGCAGCCAAGCGGCGGGGGGTTTGTCCCAGTACTTC	CASSQAAGGLSQYF
.	TRBV4-2	TRBJ2-3	few	TGTGCCAGCAGCCAAGACGGGTCGCGGGATACGCAGTATTTT	CASSQDGSRDTQYF
.	TRBV20-1	TRBJ1-1	.	TGCAGTGCTATCTCCACAGCGAACACTGAAGCTTTCTTT	CSAISTANTEAFF
.	TRBV20-1	TRBJ1-2	once	TGCAGTGCTAGGAGCAGGGGTGATGGCTACACCTTC	CSARSRGDGYTF
.	TRBV14	TRBJ2-3	few	TGTGCCAGCAGCCATCGGGAGAGGACAGATACGCAGTATTTT	CASSHRERTDTQYF
TRBD2	TRBV6-2/TRBV6-3	TRBJ2-7	.	TGTGCCAGCAGCCGCCCTAGCGGGGTACATGAGCAGTACTTC	CASSRPSGVHEQYF
TRBD1	TRBV4-1	TRBJ2-1	.	TGCGCCAGCAGCCGGGGACAGGGTCGGAGCGAGTACAATGAGCAGTTCTTC	CASSRGQGRSEYNEQFF
TRBD2	TRBV20-1	TRBJ2-5	.	TGCGGTGCTAGGTCAGCGACTAGCGGGGGGCCCCAAGAGACCCAGTACTTC	CGARSATSGGPQETQYF
.	TRBV11-2	TRBJ2-5	many	TGTGCCAGCAGCTTATATGTTGAGGGAGAGACCCAGTACTTC	CASSLYVEGETQYF
.	TRBV12-3/TRBV12-4	TRBJ2-1	.	TGTGCCACCCGCGGGACAGACGGGCGGAATGAGCAGTTCTTC	CATRGTDGRNEQFF
.	TRBV6-5	TRBJ2-7	.	TGTGCCAGCAGCCCACTCCAACTTCTCCCCGAGCAGTACTTC	CASSPLQLLPEQYF
.	TRBV12-5	TRBJ2-3	.	TGTGCTAGTGGATGGGGGACCGAACAAGGACCTGCAGATACGCAGTATTTT	CASGWGTEQGPADTQYF
.	TRBV11-1	TRBJ2-7	.	TGTGCCAGCAGCTTAGAGAGTGCGGGGTCAACCTACGAGCAGTACTTC	CASSLESAGSTYEQYF
TRBD1	TRBV14	TRBJ2-7	.	TGTGCCAGCAGCCTACGACAGGGGTCCTCCTCCTACGAGCAGTACTTC	CASSLRQGSSSYEQYF
.	TRBV5-1	TRBJ1-2	few	TGCGCCAGCAGACTCGGCCGAGAGGAAAGCTATGGCTACACCTTC	CASRLGREESYGYTF
TRBD2	TRBV6-2/TRBV6-3	TRBJ2-5	.	TGTGCCAGCAGCCTTGGTTTAGGAGCGGGGTTACAAGAGACCCAGTACTTC	CASSLGLGAGLQETQYF
.	TRBV12-3/TRBV12-4	TRBJ1-4	.	TGTGCCAGCAGTTTGCAGGGAGGGGGATTTAATGAAAAACTGTTTTTT	CASSLQGGGFNEKLFF
TRBD2	TRBV4-1	TRBJ2-3	.	TGCGCCAGCAGCCAAGACGGGCTAGCGGGGGGGAGAGATACGCAGTATTTT	CASSQDGLAGGRDTQYF
.	TRBV3-1	TRBJ2-1	few	TGTGCCAGCAGCCAAATGGGGAGGCGCCTAAATGAGCAGTTCTTC	CASSQMGRRLNEQFF
TRBD1	TRBV29-1	TRBJ2-1	.	TGCAGCGTTGAAGACCCTCAGGGGGCAGGGTGGCAGTTCTTC	CSVEDPQGAGWQFF
.	TRBV6-6	TRBJ2-1	.	TGTGCCCGCAGTTACGGTAGTGCCTACAATGAGCAGTTCTTC	CARSYGSAYNEQFF
.	TRBV28	TRBJ1-1	.	TGTGCCAGCAGTTTAACCAGGGCGGGTGGCACTGAAGCTTTCTTT	CASSLTRAGGTEAFF
.	TRBV27	TRBJ2-6	few	TGTGCCACCGCAGCTACTGGGGCCAACGTCCTGACTTTC	CATAATGANVLTF
.	TRBV29-1	TRBJ1-2	few	TGCAGCGTTGAATCGGGGACGATCTATGGCTACACCTTC	CSVESGTIYGYTF
TRBD2	TRBV10-3	TRBJ2-1	.	TGTGCCATCAGTGAGATATGGTGGGAGGGCTACAATGAGCAGTTCTTC	CAISEIWWEGYNEQFF
TRBD2	TRBV29-1	TRBJ2-5	once	TGCAGCGTTGAAGATAGAGGTAGCGGGGGGCGGAATGAGCAGTACTTC	CSVEDRGSGGRNEQYF
.	TRBV6-5	TRBJ1-2	few	TGTGCCAGCAGTCCAGCAGCGCTCTATGGCTACACCTTC	CASSPAALYGYTF
TRBD2	TRBV28	TRBJ2-1	.	TGTGCCACCCTAGGGGCGGGGGGACTCTACAAGGAGCAGTTCTTC	CATLGAGGLYKEQFF
.	TRBV6-5	TRBJ1-1	few	TGTGCCAGCAGACGCCCCGGACAGTTGAACACTGAAGCTTTCTTT	CASRRPGQLNTEAFF
.	TRBV5-1	TRBJ2-7	once	TGCGCCAGCATTTTCGAGACGGGCGAATACGAGCAGTACTTC	CASIFETGEYEQYF
TRBD1	TRBV6-5	TRBJ2-7	.	TGTGCCAGCAGTTACTCGATACGTAGGGACAGTCCGGTCGGGGAGCAGTACTTC	CASSYSIRRDSPVGEQYF
.	TRBV2	TRBJ1-4	.	TGTGCCAGCAGCCCCACACCAGGGAATGAAAAACTGTTTTTT	CASSPTPGNEKLFF